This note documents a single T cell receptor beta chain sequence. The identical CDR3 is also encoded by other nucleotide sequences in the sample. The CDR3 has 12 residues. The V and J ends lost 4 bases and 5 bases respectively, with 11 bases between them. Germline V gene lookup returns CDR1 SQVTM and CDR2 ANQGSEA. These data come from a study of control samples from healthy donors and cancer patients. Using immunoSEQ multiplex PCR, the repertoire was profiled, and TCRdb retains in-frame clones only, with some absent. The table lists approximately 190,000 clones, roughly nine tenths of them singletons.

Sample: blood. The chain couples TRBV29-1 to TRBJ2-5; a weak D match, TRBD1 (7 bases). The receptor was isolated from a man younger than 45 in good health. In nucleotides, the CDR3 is TGCAGCGTTGGCAGGGGGGTGGAGACCCAGTACTTC. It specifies CSVGRGVETQYF.